Listed below are T cell receptor beta chains from one sample, sequenced in a study of cytomegalovirus exposure and HLA in healthy donors. Measured with immunoSEQ multiplex PCR; TCRdb has only the in-frame clones, and not every one. The sample has 110,000 or so clones, under 90% seen once; the top ten hold 2.2%. The sequenced material came from PBMCs. The origin of the receptors is a woman aged 40 to 50 in good health and CMV-seronegative. CDR3s leave out the opening cysteine and the closing phenylalanine or tryptophan. Not every row has a clone size; where given, it reads once, few, many or a size class.

v_call: TRBV9
j_call: TRBJ2-1
clone_size: -
cdr3_aa: ASSVELAGGNEQF

v_call: TRBV19
j_call: TRBJ1-1
clone_size: -
cdr3_aa: ASSIEFRGTTEAF

v_call: TRBV6-5
j_call: TRBJ1-1
clone_size: -
cdr3_aa: ASRFGQRTEAF

v_call: TRBV13
j_call: TRBJ2-7
clone_size: -
cdr3_aa: ASSLMTSKSYEQY

v_call: TRBV19
j_call: TRBJ1-1
clone_size: -
cdr3_aa: ASSIGSIDRENTEAF

v_call: TRBV11-2
j_call: TRBJ2-1
clone_size: -
cdr3_aa: ASSYSDTGLAGYNEQF

v_call: TRBV10-3
j_call: TRBJ1-1
clone_size: -
cdr3_aa: AISGTDTEAF

v_call: TRBV5-1
j_call: TRBJ2-3
clone_size: -
cdr3_aa: ASSLEVSGNADTQY

v_call: TRBV12-5
j_call: TRBJ1-2
clone_size: -
cdr3_aa: ASGQPGETYGYT

v_call: TRBV7-3
j_call: TRBJ1-1
clone_size: -
cdr3_aa: ASSLGGAPEAF

v_call: TRBV5-1
j_call: TRBJ1-2
clone_size: -
cdr3_aa: ASSFGQLYGYT

v_call: TRBV6-5
j_call: TRBJ2-2
clone_size: once
cdr3_aa: ASTPGGRRELF

v_call: TRBV13
j_call: TRBJ2-3
clone_size: -
cdr3_aa: ASSPTDGLAGLTDTQY

v_call: TRBV7-8
j_call: TRBJ1-2
clone_size: few
cdr3_aa: ASTQGDYGYT

v_call: TRBV11-2
j_call: TRBJ1-5
clone_size: -
cdr3_aa: ASSKGGAMVSQPQH

v_call: TRBV15
j_call: TRBJ2-1
clone_size: -
cdr3_aa: ATSRDFQVYNEQF

v_call: TRBV30
j_call: TRBJ1-1
clone_size: once
cdr3_aa: AWEKQGRGTEAF

v_call: TRBV7-2
j_call: TRBJ2-3
clone_size: -
cdr3_aa: ASSSHSGGAKNTQY

v_call: TRBV12-2
j_call: TRBJ1-1
clone_size: -
cdr3_aa: APQKSEAF

v_call: TRBV19
j_call: TRBJ2-7
clone_size: -
cdr3_aa: ASSRGFSYEQY

v_call: TRBV4-1
j_call: TRBJ2-1
clone_size: once
cdr3_aa: ASSQDPGPVVTGINEQF

v_call: TRBV6-1
j_call: TRBJ1-5
clone_size: few
cdr3_aa: ASQDRGRNQPQH

v_call: TRBV5-1
j_call: TRBJ1-5
clone_size: -
cdr3_aa: ASSLNGAGNQPQH

v_call: TRBV30
j_call: TRBJ1-1
clone_size: few
cdr3_aa: AWGGGTEAF

v_call: TRBV5-6
j_call: TRBJ2-7
clone_size: once
cdr3_aa: ASSEDSLSSYEQY

v_call: TRBV19
j_call: TRBJ2-2
clone_size: -
cdr3_aa: ASRDFYLNTGELF

v_call: TRBV7-2
j_call: TRBJ2-7
clone_size: -
cdr3_aa: ASSPGQGNEQY

v_call: TRBV28
j_call: TRBJ2-1
clone_size: -
cdr3_aa: ASSTSAGVGRDEQF

v_call: TRBV5-4
j_call: TRBJ2-7
clone_size: -
cdr3_aa: ASSTQILAGANYEQY

v_call: TRBV6-5
j_call: TRBJ2-3
clone_size: few
cdr3_aa: ASSYQVGGHTDTQY

v_call: TRBV4-3
j_call: TRBJ2-7
clone_size: -
cdr3_aa: ASSQGDRKYEQY